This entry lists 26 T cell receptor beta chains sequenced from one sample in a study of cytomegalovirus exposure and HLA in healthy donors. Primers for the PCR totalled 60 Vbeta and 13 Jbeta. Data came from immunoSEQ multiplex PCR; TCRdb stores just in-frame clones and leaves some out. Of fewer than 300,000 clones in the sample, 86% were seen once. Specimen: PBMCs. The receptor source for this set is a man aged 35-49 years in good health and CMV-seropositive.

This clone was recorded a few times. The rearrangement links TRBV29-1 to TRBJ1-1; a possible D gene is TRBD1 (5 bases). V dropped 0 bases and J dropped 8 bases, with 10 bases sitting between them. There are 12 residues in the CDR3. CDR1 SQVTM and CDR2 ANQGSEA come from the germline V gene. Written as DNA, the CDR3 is TGCAGCGTTGAAGATCTTGGGGCGGAAGCTTTCTTT. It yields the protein CSVEDLGAEAFF.

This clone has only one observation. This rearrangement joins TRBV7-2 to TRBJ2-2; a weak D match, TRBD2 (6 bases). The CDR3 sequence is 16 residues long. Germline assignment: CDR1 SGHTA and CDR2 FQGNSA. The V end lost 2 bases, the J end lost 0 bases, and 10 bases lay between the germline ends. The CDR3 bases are TGTGCCAGCAGCTTAAGGCCTAGCGCGAACACCGGGGAGCTGTTTTTT. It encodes CASSLRPSANTGELFF.

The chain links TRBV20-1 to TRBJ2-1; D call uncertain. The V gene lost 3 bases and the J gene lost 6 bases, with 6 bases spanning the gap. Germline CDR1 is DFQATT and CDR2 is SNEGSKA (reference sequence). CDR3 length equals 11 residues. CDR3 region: CSASQINEQFF. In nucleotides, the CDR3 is TGCAGTGCTAGTCAGATCAATGAGCAGTTCTTC.

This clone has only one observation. In nucleotides, the CDR3 is TGTGCCAGCAGCTCAGGACAGGGAAATGGCTACACCTTC. As protein: CASSSGQGNGYTF. The gene calls are TRBV28 and TRBJ1-2; 8 bases agree with TRBD1. The V gene's germline CDR1 is MDHEN and CDR2 SYDVKM. CDR3 length: 13 amino acids. Trimming removed 6 bases from V and 6 bases from J; junction bases left unmatched: 6.

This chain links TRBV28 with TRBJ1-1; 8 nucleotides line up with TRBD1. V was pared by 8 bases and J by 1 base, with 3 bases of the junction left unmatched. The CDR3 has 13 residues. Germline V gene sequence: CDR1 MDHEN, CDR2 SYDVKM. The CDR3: CASYGQGNTEAFF. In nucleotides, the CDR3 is TGTGCCAGCTACGGACAGGGGAACACTGAAGCTTTCTTT.

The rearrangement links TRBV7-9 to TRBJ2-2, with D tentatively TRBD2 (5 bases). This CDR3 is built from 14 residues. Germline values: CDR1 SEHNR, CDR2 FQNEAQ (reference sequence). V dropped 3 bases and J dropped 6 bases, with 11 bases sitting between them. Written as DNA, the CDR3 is TGTGCCAGCAGCTTGCGACTCGGGGCCGGGGAGCTGTTTTTT. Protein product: CASSLRLGAGELFF. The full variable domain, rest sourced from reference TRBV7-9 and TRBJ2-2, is DTGVSQNPRHKITKRGQNVTFRCDPISEHNRLYWYRQTLGQGPEFLTYFQNEAQLEKSRLLSDRFSAERPKGSFSTLEIQRTEQGDSAMYLCASSLRLGAGELFFGEGSRLTVL.

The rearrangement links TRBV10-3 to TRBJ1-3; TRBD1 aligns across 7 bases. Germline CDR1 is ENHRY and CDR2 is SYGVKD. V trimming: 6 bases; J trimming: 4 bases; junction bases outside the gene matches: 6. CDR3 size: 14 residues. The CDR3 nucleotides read TGTGCCATCAGAATAGGGGGCTCAGGAAACACCATATATTTT. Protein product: CAIRIGGSGNTIYF.

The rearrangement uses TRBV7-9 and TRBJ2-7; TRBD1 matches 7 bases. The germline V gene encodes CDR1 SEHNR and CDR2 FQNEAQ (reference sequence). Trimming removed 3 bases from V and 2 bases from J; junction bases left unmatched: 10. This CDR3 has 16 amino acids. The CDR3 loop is CASSLMRGGSTYEQYF. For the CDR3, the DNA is TGTGCCAGCAGCTTGATGCGAGGGGGCTCCACCTACGAGCAGTACTTC.

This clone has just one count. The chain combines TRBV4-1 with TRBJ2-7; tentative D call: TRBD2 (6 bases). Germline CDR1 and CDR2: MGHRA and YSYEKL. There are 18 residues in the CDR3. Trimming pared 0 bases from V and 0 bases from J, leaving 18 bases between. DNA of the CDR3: TGCGCCAGCAGCCAAGATCCCCCCCCTAGCGTCAGCTCCTACGAGCAGTACTTC. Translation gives CASSQDPPPSVSSYEQYF.

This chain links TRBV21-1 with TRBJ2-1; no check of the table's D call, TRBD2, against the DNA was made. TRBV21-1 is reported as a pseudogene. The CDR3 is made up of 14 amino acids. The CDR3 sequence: CASSKALSGGQGFF. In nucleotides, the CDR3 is TGTGCCAGCAGCAAAGCTTTATCGGGGGGGCAGGGGTTCTTC.

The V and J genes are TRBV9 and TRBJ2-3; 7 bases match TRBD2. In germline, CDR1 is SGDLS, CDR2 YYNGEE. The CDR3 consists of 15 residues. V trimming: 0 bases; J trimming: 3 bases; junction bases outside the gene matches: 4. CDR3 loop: CASSVVSGITDTQYF. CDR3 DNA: TGTGCCAGCAGCGTAGTGAGCGGGATAACAGATACGCAGTATTTT.

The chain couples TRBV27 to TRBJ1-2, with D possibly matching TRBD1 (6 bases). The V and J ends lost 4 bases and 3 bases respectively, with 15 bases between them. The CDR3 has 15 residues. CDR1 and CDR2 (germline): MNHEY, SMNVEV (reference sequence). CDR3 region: CASSSHRAPDYGYTF. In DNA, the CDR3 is TGTGCCAGCAGTTCCCACAGGGCCCCGGACTATGGCTACACCTTC.

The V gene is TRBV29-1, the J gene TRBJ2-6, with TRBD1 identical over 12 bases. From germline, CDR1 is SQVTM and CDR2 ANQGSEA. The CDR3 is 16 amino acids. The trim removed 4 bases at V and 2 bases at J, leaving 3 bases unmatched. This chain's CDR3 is CSVGGTGGAGANVLTF. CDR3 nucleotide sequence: TGCAGCGTTGGGGGGACAGGGGGCGCTGGGGCCAACGTCCTGACTTTC.

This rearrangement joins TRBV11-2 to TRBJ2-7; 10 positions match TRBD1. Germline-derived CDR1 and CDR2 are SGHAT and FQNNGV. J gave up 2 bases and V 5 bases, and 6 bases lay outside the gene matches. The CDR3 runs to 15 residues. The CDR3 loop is CASSPSGTGAYEQYF. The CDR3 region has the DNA TGTGCCAGCAGCCCATCCGGGACAGGGGCCTACGAGCAGTACTTC. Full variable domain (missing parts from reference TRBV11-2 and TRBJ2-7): EAGVAQSPRYKIIEKRQSVAFWCNPISGHATLYWYQQILGQGPKLLIQFQNNGVVDDSQLPKDRFSAERLKGVDSTLKIQPAKLEDSAVYLCASSPSGTGAYEQYFGPGTRLTVT.

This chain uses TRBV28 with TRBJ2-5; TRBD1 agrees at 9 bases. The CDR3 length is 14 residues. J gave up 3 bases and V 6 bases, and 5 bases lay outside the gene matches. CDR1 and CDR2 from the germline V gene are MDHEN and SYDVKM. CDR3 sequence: CASRHRDREETQYF. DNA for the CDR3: TGTGCCAGCAGACACCGGGACAGGGAAGAGACCCAGTACTTC.

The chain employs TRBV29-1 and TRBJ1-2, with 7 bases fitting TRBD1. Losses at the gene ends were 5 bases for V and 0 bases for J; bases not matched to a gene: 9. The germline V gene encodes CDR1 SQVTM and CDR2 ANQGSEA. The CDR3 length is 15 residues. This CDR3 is CSVPGQAETNYGYTF. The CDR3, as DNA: TGCAGCGTTCCCGGACAGGCCGAAACTAACTATGGCTACACCTTC.

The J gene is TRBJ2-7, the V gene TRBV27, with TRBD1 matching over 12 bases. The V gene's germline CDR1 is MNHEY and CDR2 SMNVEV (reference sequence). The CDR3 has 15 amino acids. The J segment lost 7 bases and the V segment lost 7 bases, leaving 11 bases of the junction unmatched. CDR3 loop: CASTWGTGGAGEQYF. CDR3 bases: TGTGCCAGCACCTGGGGGACAGGGGGCGCGGGGGAGCAGTACTTC.

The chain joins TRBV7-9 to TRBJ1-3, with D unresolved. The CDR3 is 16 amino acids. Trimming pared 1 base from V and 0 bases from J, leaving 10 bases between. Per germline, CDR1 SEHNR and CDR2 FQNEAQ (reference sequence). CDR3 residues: CASSLETRYSGNTIYF. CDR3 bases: TGTGCCAGCAGCTTAGAGACAAGATACTCTGGAAACACCATATATTTT.

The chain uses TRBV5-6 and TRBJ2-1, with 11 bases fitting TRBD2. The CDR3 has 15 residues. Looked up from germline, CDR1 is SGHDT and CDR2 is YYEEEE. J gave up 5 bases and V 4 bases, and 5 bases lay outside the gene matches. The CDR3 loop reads CASSPGTSGDNEQFF. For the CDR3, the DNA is TGTGCCAGCAGCCCAGGGACTAGCGGTGACAATGAGCAGTTCTTC. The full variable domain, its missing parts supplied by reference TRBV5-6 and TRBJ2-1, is DAGVTQSPTHLIKTRGQQVTLRCSPKSGHDTVSWYQQALGQGPQFIFQYYEEEERQRGNFPDRFSGHQFPNYSSELNVNALLLGDSALYLCASSPGTSGDNEQFFGPGTRLTVL.

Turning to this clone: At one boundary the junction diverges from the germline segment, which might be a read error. The CDR3 coding sequence is TGTGCCAGCAGCCAGGGACTAGCGGGAGACGAGCAGCACTTC. The encoded protein is CASSQGLAGDEQHF. V usage is TRBV13 and J usage is TRBJ2-7; 14 nucleotides agree with TRBD2. The CDR3 runs to 14 residues. The germline CDR1 and CDR2 sequences are PRHDT and FYEKMQ (reference sequence).

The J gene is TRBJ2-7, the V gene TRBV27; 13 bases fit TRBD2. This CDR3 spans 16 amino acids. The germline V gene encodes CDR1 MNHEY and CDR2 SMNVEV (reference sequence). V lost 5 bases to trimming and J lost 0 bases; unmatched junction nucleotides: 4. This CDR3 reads CASSQRTSGGSYEQYF. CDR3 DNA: TGTGCCAGCAGTCAACGGACTAGCGGGGGCTCCTACGAGCAGTACTTC.

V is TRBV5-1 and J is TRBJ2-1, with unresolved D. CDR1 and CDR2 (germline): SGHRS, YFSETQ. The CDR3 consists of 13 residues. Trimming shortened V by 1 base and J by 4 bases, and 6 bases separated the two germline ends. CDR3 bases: TGCGCCAGCAGCTTGTCCCAGTACAATGAGCAGTTCTTC. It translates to CASSLSQYNEQFF.

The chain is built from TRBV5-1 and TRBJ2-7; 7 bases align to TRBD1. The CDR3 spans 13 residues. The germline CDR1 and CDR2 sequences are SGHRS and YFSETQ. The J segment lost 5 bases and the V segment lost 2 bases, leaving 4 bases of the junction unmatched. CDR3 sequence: CASSFRQGHEQYF. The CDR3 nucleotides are TGCGCCAGCAGCTTTCGACAGGGCCACGAGCAGTACTTC. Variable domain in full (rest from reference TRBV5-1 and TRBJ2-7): KAGVTQTPRYLIKTRGQQVTLSCSPISGHRSVSWYQQTPGQGLQFLFEYFSETQRNKGNFPGRFSGRQFSNSRSEMNVSTLELGDSALYLCASSFRQGHEQYFGPGTRLTVT.

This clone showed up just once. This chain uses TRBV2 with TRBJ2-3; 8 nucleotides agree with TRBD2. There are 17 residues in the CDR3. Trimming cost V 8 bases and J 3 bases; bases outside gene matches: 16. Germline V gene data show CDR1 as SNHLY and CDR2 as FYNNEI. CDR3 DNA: TGTGCCAGCGGGAGTAGTTTAGCGGGACCTCTTACAGATACGCAGTATTTT. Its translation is CASGSSLAGPLTDTQYF. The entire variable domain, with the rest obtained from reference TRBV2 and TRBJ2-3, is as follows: EPEVTQTPSHQVTQMGQEVILRCVPISNHLYFYWYRQILGQKVEFLVSFYNNEISEKSEIFDDQFSVERPDGSNFTLKIRSTKLEDSAMYFCASGSSLAGPLTDTQYFGPGTRLTVL.

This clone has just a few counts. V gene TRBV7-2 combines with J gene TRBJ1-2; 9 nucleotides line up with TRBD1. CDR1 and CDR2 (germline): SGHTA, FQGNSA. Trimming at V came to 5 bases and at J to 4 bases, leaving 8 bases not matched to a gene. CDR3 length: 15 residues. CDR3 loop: CASSPNRGQGYGYTF. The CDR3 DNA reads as TGTGCCAGCAGCCCCAACAGGGGGCAAGGCTATGGCTACACCTTC.

The CDR3 here is CAIRTGVFGYTF. The CDR3 DNA is TGTGCAATCAGGACAGGGGTGTTTGGCTACACCTTC. J is TRBJ1-2 and V is TRBV2; 9 nucleotides align to TRBD1. The germline CDR1 and CDR2 sequences are SNHLY and FYNNEI. The CDR3 totals 12 residues.